This T cell receptor beta chain was sequenced for a study of T cell responses to AZD1222 COVID-19 vaccine. Sequenced by immunoSEQ multiplex PCR; TCRdb stores in-frame clones only, minus some. The table includes 90,000 to 110,000 clones, approximately 90% detected once. The sample consisted of peripheral blood, taken on day 0 of AZD1222 vaccination. This receptor was obtained from an adult in good health.

The DNA for the CDR3 is TGTGCCTGGACAGGACCAACTAATGAAAAACTGTTTTTT. Its translation: CAWTGPTNEKLFF. The gene calls are TRBV30 and TRBJ1-4; D is unclear. The length of the CDR3 is 13 residues. Trimming cost V 4 bases and J 0 bases, with 6 bases left between them. Germline-derived CDR1 and CDR2 are GTSNPN and SVGIG (reference sequence).